The next 21 T cell receptor beta chains were all read from a single sample in a study of blood T cell repertoires in COVID-19. Method: immunoSEQ multiplex PCR; TCRdb's copy keeps in-frame clones and lacks some. Of about 120,000 clones detected, about 85% appear once; the ten largest clones hold around 4.8%. Sequencing was performed on peripheral blood. These receptors all come from a human donor in a cohort sampled during active COVID-19.

CDR3 sequence reads: CASSLAPGQGRAHGYTF. In DNA form, the CDR3 reads TGTGCCAGCAGCTTAGCACCGGGACAGGGACGGGCCCATGGCTACACCTTC. This sequence joins TRBV7-2 and TRBJ1-2, with 9 bases lining up with TRBD1. Germline V gene data show CDR1 as SGHTA and CDR2 as FQGNSA. With 0 bases clipped from V and 6 bases from J, the junction kept 11 bases outside the gene matches. The CDR3 has 17 residues.

In this sample, this clone turned up once. The chain employs TRBV4-1 and TRBJ2-2; TRBD2 matches at 14 bases. The V segment lost 3 bases and the J segment 7 bases; nucleotides outside the gene matches: 19. CDR1 and CDR2 (germline): MGHRA, YSYEKL. The CDR3 extends over 21 amino acids. Here the CDR3 reads CASSHPGLAGARVGTSGELFF. In DNA form, the CDR3 reads TGCGCCAGCAGCCATCCGGGACTAGCGGGAGCAAGAGTGGGGACAAGCGGGGAGCTGTTTTTT.

The chain recombines TRBV7-2 with TRBJ2-1; 7 bases are a match to TRBD2. The CDR3 covers 13 residues. V was pared by 3 bases and J by 9 bases, with 5 bases of the junction left unmatched. The germline V gene encodes CDR1 SGHTA and CDR2 FQGNSA. This CDR3 reads CASSLGGSGEQFF. CDR3 nucleotide sequence: TGTGCCAGCAGCTTGGGAGGGAGTGGTGAGCAGTTCTTC.

The V gene is TRBV6-6, the J gene TRBJ1-1; no definite D call. The CDR3 sequence is 15 residues long. Trimming pared 6 bases from V and 0 bases from J, leaving 14 bases between. Germline CDR1 is MNHNY and CDR2 is SVGAGI (reference sequence). DNA of the CDR3: TGTGCCAGCAGACCCCTGATTGAGATGAACACTGAAGCTTTCTTT. Translating it yields CASRPLIEMNTEAFF.

V and J are TRBV24-1 and TRBJ1-2; D unclear. V was cut by 6 bases and J by 3 bases, with 7 bases left in between. Germline V CDR1 and CDR2: KGHDR, SFDVKD. The CDR3 consists of 12 residues. The CDR3 DNA is TGTGCCACCAGTATAGCCCACTATGGCTACACCTTC. This gives the protein CATSIAHYGYTF.

Here the CDR3 DNA reads TGTGCCAGCAGCTTGAGGGGCAGGCAATATGAAGCTTTCTTT. Translating gives CASSLRGRQYEAFF. The V gene is TRBV5-6, the J gene TRBJ1-1; possible D gene TRBD1, 5 bases. V lost 1 base to trimming and J lost 7 bases, with 14 bases between them. CDR1 is SGHDT and CDR2 is YYEEEE in the germline V gene. The CDR3 loop spans 14 amino acids. Full variable domain (outside the CDR3, taken from reference TRBV5-6 and TRBJ1-1): DAGVTQSPTHLIKTRGQQVTLRCSPKSGHDTVSWYQQALGQGPQFIFQYYEEEERQRGNFPDRFSGHQFPNYSSELNVNALLLGDSALYLCASSLRGRQYEAFFGQGTRLTVV.

The chain recombines TRBV5-6 with TRBJ2-5; D possibly corresponds to TRBD2 (7 bases). Deletions cut 8 bases from V and 5 bases from J, with 19 bases between. The germline V gene encodes CDR1 SGHDT and CDR2 YYEEEE. The CDR3 loop spans 14 amino acids. The CDR3 spells CASSGGPRFETQYF. In DNA, the CDR3 is TGTGCCAGTTCCGGGGGGCCTCGCTTCGAGACCCAGTACTTC.

V is TRBV4-1 and J is TRBJ1-1; 9 nucleotides agree with TRBD1. Unmatched junction bases numbered 13, after V lost 4 bases and J lost 7 bases. The germline gives CDR1 MGHRA, CDR2 YSYEKL. This CDR3 region has 16 residues. The CDR3 DNA sequence: TGCGCCAGCAGCCGCACTACGGGACAGGGTACGATTGAAGCTTTCTTT. Its translation is CASSRTTGQGTIEAFF.

The chain has TRBV18 and TRBJ2-7; possibly TRBD2 for D (5 bases). V was shortened by 2 bases and J by 4 bases, with 12 bases between the two germline ends. This CDR3 contains 14 residues. Looked up from germline, CDR1 is KGHSH and CDR2 is LQKENI. The CDR3 is CASSPGSNEYEQYF. As DNA, the CDR3 is TGTGCCAGCTCACCAGGGAGCAACGAGTACGAGCAGTACTTC.

The chain couples TRBV5-1 to TRBJ1-1, with a possible D match to TRBD1 (5 bases). Looked up from germline, CDR1 is SGHRS and CDR2 is YFSETQ. Trimming shortened V by 5 bases and J by 5 bases, and 16 bases separated the two germline ends. This CDR3 contains 14 residues. The DNA for the CDR3 is TGCGCCAGCAGATTAGACTCCCCAGGGACTGAAGCTTTCTTT. This gives the protein CASRLDSPGTEAFF.

This sequence joins TRBV9 and TRBJ1-1; no firm D call. Trimming left V 4 bases short and J 1 base short, with 8 bases between. Germline lookup yields CDR1 SGDLS and CDR2 YYNGEE. CDR3 length equals 13 residues. The CDR3 nucleotides read TGTGCCAGCAGCACCCAACAGAACACTGAAGCTTTCTTT. Translating it yields CASSTQQNTEAFF.

This chain connects TRBV7-6 to TRBJ2-6; 8 bases match TRBD2. CDR1 is SGHVS, CDR2 FNYEAQ, per germline. The CDR3 is 17 residues long. The ends lost 4 bases at V and 0 bases at J; junction bases unmatched: 5. CDR3 bases: TGTGCCAGCAGCTCAGTAGCGGGGATCTCTGGGGCCAACGTCCTGACTTTC. It yields the protein CASSSVAGISGANVLTF.

This chain uses TRBV19 with TRBJ1-1; D perhaps matches TRBD1 (6 bases). V was trimmed by 7 bases and J by 3 bases, leaving 15 bases between them. Germline loops: CDR1 LNHDA, CDR2 SQIVND (reference sequence). The CDR3 contains 14 residues. The CDR3 sequence is CASIETGRDTEAFF. In DNA, the CDR3 is TGTGCCAGTATCGAGACAGGTCGAGACACTGAAGCTTTCTTT.

This clone has a single count. The chain recombines TRBV30 with TRBJ2-3; D may be TRBD2 (6 bases). Germline V gene lookup returns CDR1 GTSNPN and CDR2 SVGIG (reference sequence). V lost 0 bases, J lost 6 bases, and 16 bases lay in between. This CDR3 comprises 15 residues. The CDR3 reads CAWSVLVGSGDTQYF. CDR3 sequence (DNA): TGTGCCTGGAGTGTACTTGTCGGGAGTGGGGATACGCAGTATTTT.

Only a few counts were recorded for this clone. The genes are TRBV29-1 and TRBJ1-2, with 11 bases lining up with TRBD1. V gave up 5 bases and J gave up 8 bases; unmatched junction bases: 4. The CDR3 is 12 residues long. CDR1 and CDR2 from the germline V gene are SQVTM and ANQGSEA. The CDR3 nucleotides are TGCAGCGTTCGGGGACAGGGGGTCGGCTACACCTTC. Its protein is CSVRGQGVGYTF.

This clone was counted between two and nine times. The CDR3 sequence: CASSLVGRGPDTIYF. CDR3 in DNA: TGCGCCAGCAGCTTGGTCGGCAGGGGGCCGGACACCATATATTTT. The chain recombines TRBV5-1 with TRBJ1-3, with 8 bases identical to TRBD1. The CDR3 contains 15 residues. Germline CDR1 and CDR2: SGHRS and YFSETQ. Trimming removed 0 bases from V and 8 bases from J; junction bases left unmatched: 7. Full variable domain (remainder filled in from reference TRBV5-1 and TRBJ1-3): KAGVTQTPRYLIKTRGQQVTLSCSPISGHRSVSWYQQTPGQGLQFLFEYFSETQRNKGNFPGRFSGRQFSNSRSEMNVSTLELGDSALYLCASSLVGRGPDTIYFGEGSWLTVV.

The CDR3 region is CSGRDSTDTQYF. DNA for the CDR3: TGCAGCGGGAGGGACAGCACAGATACGCAGTATTTT. The rearrangement uses TRBV29-1 and TRBJ2-3; weak D call: TRBD2 (6 bases). The CDR3 is 12 amino acids. The germline CDR1 and CDR2 sequences are SQVTM and ANQGSEA. Trimming pared 7 bases from V and 0 bases from J, leaving 8 bases between.

V is TRBV10-1 and J is TRBJ2-3; the match to TRBD2 covers 7 bases. CDR1 is WNHNN, CDR2 SYGVQD, per germline (reference sequence). J lost 3 bases, V lost 6 bases, and 12 bases had no gene match. CDR3 length: 16 residues. This chain's CDR3 is CASSRSLGGGTDTQYF. Here the CDR3 DNA reads TGCGCCAGCAGCCGATCGTTGGGCGGGGGAACAGATACGCAGTATTTT.

The CDR3 here is CASRSQGTPYNEQFF. The CDR3 nucleotides read TGTGCCAGCAGATCACAGGGTACTCCTTACAATGAGCAGTTCTTC. V usage is TRBV6-5 and J usage is TRBJ2-1, with TRBD1 as a possible D gene (6 bases). V was shortened by 6 bases and J by 4 bases, with 16 bases between the two germline ends. Germline V CDR1 and CDR2: MNHEY, SVGAGI. CDR3 length: 15 amino acids.

The chain uses TRBV7-3 and TRBJ1-1, with TRBD1 identical over 8 bases. Germline V lookup: CDR1 SGHTA, CDR2 FQGTGA. V was pared by 5 bases and J by 2 bases, with 7 bases of the junction left unmatched. The CDR3 totals 15 residues. CDR3 sequence (DNA): TGTGCCAGCAGCCCGCTGACAGGGGTTAACACTGAAGCTTTCTTT. This translates into CASSPLTGVNTEAFF.

The chain combines TRBV4-3 with TRBJ2-1, with TRBD2 identical over 7 bases. The CDR3 loop spans 16 amino acids. V dropped 1 base and J dropped 7; count of bases not matched to a gene: 10. Germline V CDR1 and CDR2: LGHNA, YSLEER. This CDR3 reads CASSQGTRELGNEQFF. The CDR3 DNA is TGCGCCAGCAGCCAAGGCACGCGGGAGTTAGGTAATGAGCAGTTCTTC.